This entry is about one T cell receptor (beta chain). Its antigen is not known. The data were taken from a study of T cells expressing NK-cell markers. Overall study findings and caveats: Dominant NKG2C+ clonotype frequencies of roughly 1.0-8% of CD8+ T cells were measured in five or six donors.

TCRdb reprocessed the 5' RACE reads; each CDR3 protein has one entry and no DNA is given. This repertoire comprises 300,000 to 450,000 distinct CDR3 sequences; its ten largest clones make up about 5.2%. The length of the CDR3 is 15 residues. Germline values: CDR1 SGDLS, CDR2 YYNGEE. The chain is built from TRBV9 and TRBJ1-2; TCRdb's D call, TRBD1, is unchecked because there is no DNA. This receptor was identified in a man between 18 and 69 years old in good health. Material: blood T cells: a sorted CD56 or NKG2C T cell subset, CD4+ or CD8+ T cells, or bulk PBMC T cells (not recorded which). CDR3 residues: CASSPGQGELDGYTF.